This TCR beta chain came from a study of memory CD8 T cells in hepatitis C reinfection. Study-wide background: Samples before reinfection came 55 to 20 weeks prior to detection.

Documented time point: pre-reinfection, 55 to 20 weeks before reinfection detection. TCR sequencing was done directly ex vivo on sorted cells, without expansion in vitro. The assay was immunoSEQ multiplex PCR, and TCRdb's table has in-frame clones only and misses some. The profile shows just over 50,000 clones, 89% of them singletons. The CDR3 has 14 residues. V lost 3 bases and J 7 bases, leaving 12 bases between the germline ends. Germline V gene lookup returns CDR1 SGHTA and CDR2 FQGNSA. The sequenced sample consisted of naive CD8+ T cells sorted from blood. This TCR derives from a man between 18 and 29 years old with hepatitis C virus infection. The chain recombines TRBV7-2 with TRBJ2-2; D perhaps matches TRBD2 (5 bases). The CDR3 reads CASSLDTSLGELFF. In nucleotides, the CDR3 is TGTGCCAGCAGCTTGGATACTAGTCTCGGGGAGCTGTTTTTT.